This TCR beta chain was sequenced for a study of cytomegalovirus exposure and HLA in healthy donors. Findings of the study overall: When analyzed later, the rates of TCR association showed variation by HLA locus, with DRB1 the most and HLA-C the fewest.

As regards this clone: Its matching antigen is unknown.

Germline CDR1 GTSNPN, CDR2 SVGIG (reference sequence). Trimming left V 0 bases short and J 10 bases short, with 10 bases between. The length of the CDR3 is 13 residues. This PCR relied on a set of 60 Vbeta primers and 13 Jbeta primers. Only in-frame clones appear in the TCRdb table, and some are missing; sequencing was by immunoSEQ multiplex PCR. The sample has over 150,000 clones, around 82% seen once; the top ten hold 0.35% to 0.45%. Sequencing was done on a sample of PBMCs. The chain combines TRBV30 with TRBJ1-6, with D tentatively TRBD1 (6 bases). This receptor was taken from a boy aged 2-9 years in good health and CMV-seronegative. As DNA, the CDR3 is TGTGCCTGGAGTGTACGAGGGGGATCACCCCTCCACTTT. The encoded protein is CAWSVRGGSPLHF.